The source of this T cell receptor (beta chain) is a study of blood T cell repertoires in COVID-19. The overall study: Donors in the United States, Italy and Spain gave samples during acute or convalescent COVID-19. The cDNA or gDNA used as material had been derived from T cells, B-cell-depleted T cells, or PBMCs.

The CDR3 runs to 14 residues. CDR1 is KGHDR and CDR2 is SFDVKD in the germline V gene. Trimming removed 3 bases at V and 2 bases at J, with 9 bases between. Per the study methods: Cell counts per sample came from amplifying reference gene primers. Some clones are missing from TCRdb's copy, which holds only in-frame ones; the method was immunoSEQ multiplex PCR. That table supplies the V and J calls and clone size; D and trimming were determined from the DNA. In the table there are roughly 310,000 clones, more than 75% of which are singletons. The sample was peripheral blood. This chain uses TRBV24-1 with TRBJ1-2, with D maybe TRBD1 (6 bases). The sequence was obtained from a woman between 50 and 59 years old with active or convalescent COVID-19. The CDR3 sequence: CATSDPGQNYGYTF. DNA of the CDR3: TGTGCCACCAGTGATCCCGGACAGAACTATGGCTACACCTTC.